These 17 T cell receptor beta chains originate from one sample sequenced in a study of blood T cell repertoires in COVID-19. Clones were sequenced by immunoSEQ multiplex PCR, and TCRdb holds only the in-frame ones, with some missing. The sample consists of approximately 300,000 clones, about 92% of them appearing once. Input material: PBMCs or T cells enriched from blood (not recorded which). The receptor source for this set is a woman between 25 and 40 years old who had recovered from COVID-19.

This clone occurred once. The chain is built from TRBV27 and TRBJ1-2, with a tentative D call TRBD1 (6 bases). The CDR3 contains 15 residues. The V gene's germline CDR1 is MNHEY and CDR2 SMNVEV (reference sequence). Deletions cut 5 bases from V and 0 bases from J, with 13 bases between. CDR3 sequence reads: CASSPQGRPNYGYTF. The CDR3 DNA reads TGTGCCAGCAGTCCCCAGGGGAGACCTAACTATGGCTACACCTTC.

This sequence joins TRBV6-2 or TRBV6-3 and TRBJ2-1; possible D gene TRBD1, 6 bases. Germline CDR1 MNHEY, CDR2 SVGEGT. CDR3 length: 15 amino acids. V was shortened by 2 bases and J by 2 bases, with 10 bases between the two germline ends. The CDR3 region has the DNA TGTGCCAGCAGTTACGGCCAGGGGCCCTACAATGAGCAGTTCTTC. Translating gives CASSYGQGPYNEQFF.

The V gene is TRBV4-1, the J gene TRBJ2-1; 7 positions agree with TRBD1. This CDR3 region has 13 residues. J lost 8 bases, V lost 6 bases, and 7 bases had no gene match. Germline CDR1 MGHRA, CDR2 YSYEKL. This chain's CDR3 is CASSQGVFDEQFF. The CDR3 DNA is TGCGCCAGCAGTCAGGGGGTATTCGATGAGCAGTTCTTC.

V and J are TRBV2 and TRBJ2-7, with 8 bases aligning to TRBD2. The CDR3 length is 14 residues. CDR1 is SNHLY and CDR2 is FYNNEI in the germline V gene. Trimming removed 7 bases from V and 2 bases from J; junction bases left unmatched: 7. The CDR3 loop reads CASMRTSGTYEQYF. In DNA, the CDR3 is TGTGCCAGCATGAGAACTAGCGGTACCTACGAGCAGTACTTC.

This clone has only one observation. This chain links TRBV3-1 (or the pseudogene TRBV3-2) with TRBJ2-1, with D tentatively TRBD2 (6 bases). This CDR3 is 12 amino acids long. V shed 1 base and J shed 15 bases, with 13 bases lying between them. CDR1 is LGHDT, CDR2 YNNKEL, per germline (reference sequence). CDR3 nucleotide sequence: TGTGCCAGCAGCCAAGGGCTAGCGAACCCGTTCTTC. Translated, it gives CASSQGLANPFF.

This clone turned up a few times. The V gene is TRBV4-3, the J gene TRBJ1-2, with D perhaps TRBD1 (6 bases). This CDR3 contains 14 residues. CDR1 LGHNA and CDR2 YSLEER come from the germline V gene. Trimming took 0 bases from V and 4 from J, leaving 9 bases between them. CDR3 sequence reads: CASSQDRGSYGYTF. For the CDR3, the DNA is TGCGCCAGCAGCCAAGACAGGGGAAGCTATGGCTACACCTTC.

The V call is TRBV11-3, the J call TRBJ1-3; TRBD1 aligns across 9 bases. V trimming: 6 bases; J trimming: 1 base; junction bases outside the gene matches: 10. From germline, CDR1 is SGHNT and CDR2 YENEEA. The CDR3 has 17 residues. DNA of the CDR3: TGTGCCAGCAGGAACCATCGACAGGGGGATTCTGGAAACACCATATATTTT. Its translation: CASRNHRQGDSGNTIYF.

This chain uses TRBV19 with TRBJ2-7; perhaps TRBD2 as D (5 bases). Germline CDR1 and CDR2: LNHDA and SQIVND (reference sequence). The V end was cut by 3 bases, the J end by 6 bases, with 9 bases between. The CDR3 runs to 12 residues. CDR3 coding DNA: TGTGCCAGTAGTATGATTGGGAGCGAGCAGTACTTC. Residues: CASSMIGSEQYF. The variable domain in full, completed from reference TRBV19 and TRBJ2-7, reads DGGITQSPKYLFRKEGQNVTLSCEQNLNHDAMYWYRQDPGQGLRLIYYSQIVNDFQKGDIAEGYSVSREKKESFPLTVTSAQKNPTAFYLCASSMIGSEQYFGPGTRLTVT.

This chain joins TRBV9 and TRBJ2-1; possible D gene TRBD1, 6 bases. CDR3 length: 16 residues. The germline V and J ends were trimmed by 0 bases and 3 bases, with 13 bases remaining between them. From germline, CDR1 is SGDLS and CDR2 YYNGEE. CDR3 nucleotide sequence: TGTGCCAGCAGCGTAGAGGACAGTGGTATCTACAATGAGCAGTTCTTC. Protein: CASSVEDSGIYNEQFF.

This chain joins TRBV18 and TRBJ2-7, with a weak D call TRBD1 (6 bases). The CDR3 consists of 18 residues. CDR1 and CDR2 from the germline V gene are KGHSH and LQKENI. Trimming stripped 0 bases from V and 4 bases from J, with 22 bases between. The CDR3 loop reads CASSPPNQGPTISYEQYF. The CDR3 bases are TGTGCCAGCTCACCACCAAATCAGGGGCCCACAATTAGTTACGAGCAGTACTTC.

CDR3 DNA: TGTGCTAGTGGTGTAAAAATTTCTAGCGGGAGGGCATCAAATACGCAGTATTTT. It specifies CASGVKISSGRASNTQYF. The V gene is TRBV12-5, the J gene TRBJ2-3; 12 nucleotides align to TRBD2. Unmatched junction bases numbered 16, after V lost 5 bases and J lost 7 bases. The CDR3 is 18 amino acids. Germline V CDR1 and CDR2: LGHNT, FRNRAP.

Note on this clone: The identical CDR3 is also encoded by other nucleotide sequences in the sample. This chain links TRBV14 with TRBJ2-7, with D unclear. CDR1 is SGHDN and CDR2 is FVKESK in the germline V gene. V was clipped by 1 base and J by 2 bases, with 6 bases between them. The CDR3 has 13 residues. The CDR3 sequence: CASSQVPAYEQYF. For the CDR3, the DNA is TGTGCCAGCAGCCAAGTGCCGGCCTACGAGCAGTACTTC.

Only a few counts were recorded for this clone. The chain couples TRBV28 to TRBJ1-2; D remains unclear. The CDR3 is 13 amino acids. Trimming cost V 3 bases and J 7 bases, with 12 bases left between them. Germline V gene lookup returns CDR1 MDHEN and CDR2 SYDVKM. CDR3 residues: CASSLSDAGGYTF. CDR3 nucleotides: TGTGCCAGCAGTTTGAGCGACGCGGGTGGCTACACCTTC.

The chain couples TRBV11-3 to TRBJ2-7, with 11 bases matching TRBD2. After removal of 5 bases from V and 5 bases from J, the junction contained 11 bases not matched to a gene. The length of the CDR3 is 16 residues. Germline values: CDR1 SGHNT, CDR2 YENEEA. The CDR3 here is CASSPTLAGERDEQYF. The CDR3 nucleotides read TGTGCCAGCAGCCCTACACTAGCGGGAGAACGAGACGAGCAGTACTTC.

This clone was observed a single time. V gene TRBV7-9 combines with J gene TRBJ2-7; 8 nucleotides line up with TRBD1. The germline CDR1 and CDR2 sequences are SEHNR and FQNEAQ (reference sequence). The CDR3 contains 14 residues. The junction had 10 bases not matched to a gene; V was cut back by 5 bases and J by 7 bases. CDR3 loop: CASSTRQGSGEQYF. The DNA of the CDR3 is TGTGCCAGCAGCACTCGACAGGGGAGTGGGGAGCAGTACTTC.

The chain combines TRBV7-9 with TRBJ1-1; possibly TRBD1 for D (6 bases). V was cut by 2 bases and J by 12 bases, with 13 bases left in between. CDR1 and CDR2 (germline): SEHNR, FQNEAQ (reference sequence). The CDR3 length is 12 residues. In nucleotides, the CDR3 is TGTGCCAGCAGCTTAAGGACAGCCGGAACTTTCTTT. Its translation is CASSLRTAGTFF.

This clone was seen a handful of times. The CDR3 coding sequence is TGTGCCAGCAGTCGCTCGGGACAGTCCTACGAGCAGTACTTC. Protein sequence: CASSRSGQSYEQYF. The gene calls are TRBV28 and TRBJ2-7; 7 positions match TRBD1. Losses at the gene ends were 5 bases for V and 1 base for J; bases not matched to a gene: 5. This CDR3 has 14 amino acids. Germline V gene sequence: CDR1 MDHEN, CDR2 SYDVKM.